Listed here are 27 T cell receptor beta chains from one sample, sequenced in a study of preoperative IRX-2 immunotherapy in early breast cancer. Treatment defined: preoperative locoregional IRX-2 cytokine immunotherapy. TCRdb's table, derived via immunoSEQ multiplex PCR, lists solely in-frame clones and lacks some. The sample has over 20,000 clones, approximately 80% seen once. Source: lymph node tissue, taken after IRX-2 immunotherapy. Source of these receptors: a human donor with breast cancer.

This rearrangement joins TRBV18 to TRBJ2-3, with a tentative D call TRBD1 (6 bases). Trimming left V 3 bases short and J 6 bases short, with 13 bases between. CDR3 size: 14 residues. Germline V gives CDR1 KGHSH, CDR2 LQKENI. The CDR3 bases are TGTGCCAGCTCACCCTCACAGGGTGCGGATACGCAGTATTTT. The encoded protein is CASSPSQGADTQYF.

CDR3 sequence reads: CASSIRGVHGYTF. CDR3 DNA: TGTGCCAGTAGTATAAGAGGGGTCCATGGCTACACCTTC. The rearrangement uses TRBV19 and TRBJ1-2; TRBD1 is a possible D gene (5 bases). CDR3 size: 13 residues. The germline V and J ends were trimmed by 2 bases and 6 bases, with 10 bases remaining between them. Germline CDR1 reads LNHDA; CDR2 reads SQIVND (reference sequence). Complete variable domain (other parts from reference TRBV19 and TRBJ1-2): DGGITQSPKYLFRKEGQNVTLSCEQNLNHDAMYWYRQDPGQGLRLIYYSQIVNDFQKGDIAEGYSVSREKKESFPLTVTSAQKNPTAFYLCASSIRGVHGYTFGSGTRLTVV.

This clone was seen a handful of times. The J gene is TRBJ2-3, the V gene TRBV12-5; TRBD2 might be the D (6 bases). This CDR3 is 16 amino acids long. Germline lookup yields CDR1 LGHNT and CDR2 FRNRAP. V was shortened by 1 base and J by 6 bases, with 17 bases between the two germline ends. The CDR3 DNA is TGTGCTAGTGGTTTGGGGGGGACTCGGAGTTTGGATACGCAGTATTTT. This codes for CASGLGGTRSLDTQYF.

The chain recombines TRBV19 with TRBJ2-3; 9 bases map to TRBD1. The CDR3 loop spans 16 amino acids. The V gene end was trimmed by 4 bases and the J gene end by 3 bases; junction bases not matched to a gene: 8. Germline V gives CDR1 LNHDA, CDR2 SQIVND (reference sequence). CDR3 amino acids: CASSTQQGAGTDTQYF. The CDR3 DNA is TGTGCCAGTAGTACGCAACAGGGGGCAGGGACAGATACGCAGTATTTT.

The count of this clone is one. The chain carries TRBV6-8 and TRBJ2-7, with D perhaps matching TRBD2 (5 bases). Germline V gene sequence: CDR1 MNHGY, CDR2 SAAAGT. Trimming took 0 bases from V and 4 from J, leaving 16 bases between them. CDR3 length: 16 amino acids. The CDR3 coding sequence is TGTGCCAGCAGTTACTCGAGGGTGCAACCTGGGTACGAGCAGTACGTC. Protein product: CASSYSRVQPGYEQYV.

The genes are TRBV12-5 and TRBJ1-4; 7 nucleotides align to TRBD1. Germline-derived CDR1 and CDR2 are LGHNT and FRNRAP. V lost 7 bases, J lost 2 bases, and 13 bases stayed unmatched. The CDR3 is 17 residues long. DNA of the CDR3: TGTGCTAGTGCCCCCAGCAGGGGGGGAACTACTAATGAAAAACTGTTTTTT. Protein: CASAPSRGGTTNEKLFF.

This chain joins TRBV15 and TRBJ2-3; D may be TRBD2 (6 bases). CDR1 and CDR2 from the germline V gene are LNHNV and YYDKDF (reference sequence). This CDR3 comprises 15 residues. The V end was cut by 0 bases, the J end by 8 bases, with 15 bases between. Written as DNA, the CDR3 is TGTGCCACCAGCAGAGAACTAGCAAGTGGGGCTACGCAGTATTTT. Translated, it gives CATSRELASGATQYF.

This chain joins TRBV19 and TRBJ2-7, with D possibly TRBD2 on 6 matching bases. Germline values: CDR1 LNHDA, CDR2 SQIVND (reference sequence). Deletions cut 3 bases from V and 7 bases from J, with 22 bases between. The CDR3 has 16 amino acids. DNA for the CDR3: TGTGCCAGTAGTATCCGCGGGGACCGGCTTTTTGGGGAGCAGTACTTC. This gives the protein CASSIRGDRLFGEQYF.

The chain has TRBV5-1 and TRBJ1-1; no definite D call. Between the trimmed V and J ends, which lost 0 bases and 1 base, there was a span of 7 bases. Looked up from germline, CDR1 is SGHRS and CDR2 is YFSETQ. This CDR3 has 14 residues. CDR3 amino acids: CASSLGSGNTEAFF. The CDR3 DNA sequence: TGCGCCAGCAGCTTGGGGTCGGGGAACACTGAAGCTTTCTTT.

The genes are TRBV18 and TRBJ2-5; D is possibly TRBD2 (5 bases). Trimming took 5 bases from V and 5 from J, leaving 12 bases between them. The CDR3 extends over 13 amino acids. Germline V gives CDR1 KGHSH, CDR2 LQKENI. The CDR3 reads CASSSGSRETQYF. The CDR3 DNA reads TGTGCCAGCTCATCGGGGTCGAGGGAGACCCAGTACTTC.

This clone was observed once. The gene calls are TRBV11-3 and TRBJ1-2; 7 bases are a match to TRBD1. The CDR3 runs to 15 residues. Germline V gene sequence: CDR1 SGHNT, CDR2 YENEEA. The ends lost 5 bases at V and 8 bases at J; junction bases unmatched: 14. CDR3: CASSRGDTGVGGYTF. CDR3 nucleotide sequence: TGTGCCAGCAGCCGGGGAGATACAGGGGTAGGCGGCTACACCTTC.

The chain carries TRBV19 and TRBJ2-5, with TRBD1 identical over 7 bases. In germline, CDR1 is LNHDA, CDR2 SQIVND (reference sequence). V gave up 6 bases and J gave up 1 base; unmatched junction bases: 5. The CDR3 length is 14 residues. CDR3 nucleotide sequence: TGTGCCAGTAGCCCCGGGACAGCCCAAGAGACCCAGTACTTC. It specifies CASSPGTAQETQYF.

In the case of this clone: One end of the junction does not line up with germline, which may come from a read error. V and J are TRBV15 and TRBJ2-7; the D gene could be TRBD1 or TRBD2 (5 bases each). Germline V gene data show CDR1 as LNHNV and CDR2 as YYDKDF (reference sequence). The CDR3 sequence is 16 residues long. The CDR3 sequence: CASSSNPGTLTYEQYF. The CDR3 DNA is TGTGCCAGCAGCTCCAATCCCGGGACGTTGACCTACGAGCAGTACTTC.

This sequence joins TRBV6-8 and TRBJ2-4; D gene unclear. The germline CDR1 and CDR2 sequences are MNHGY and SAAAGT. Between the trimmed V and J ends, which lost 0 bases and 8 bases, there was a span of 14 bases. This CDR3 spans 15 amino acids. In DNA form, the CDR3 reads TGTGCCAGCAGTTACTCCGAAAAAGAGTTGGACATTCAGTACTTC. This gives the protein CASSYSEKELDIQYF.

The CDR3 sequence is CASSPPGASEKLFF. For the CDR3, the DNA is TGTGCCAGCTCACCACCGGGGGCGTCGGAAAAACTGTTTTTT. This chain links TRBV18 with TRBJ1-4; D possibly corresponds to TRBD1 (6 bases). The germline gives CDR1 KGHSH, CDR2 LQKENI. V gave up 0 bases and J gave up 8 bases, with 10 bases separating them. The CDR3 runs to 14 residues.

The chain uses TRBV6-7 and TRBJ2-4; 9 bases align to TRBD1. TRBV6-7 is reported as an ORF; its role is uncertain. Germline trimming cut 5 bases from V and 1 base from J; bases unmatched to any gene: 12. This CDR3 region has 18 residues. DNA for the CDR3: TGTGCCAGCAGTCAGCCGGGACAGGGAACGGTGGCCAAAAACATTCAGTACTTC. Amino acid sequence: CASSQPGQGTVAKNIQYF.

As regards this clone: Some base could not be read or is ambiguous, and its residue is marked X. The CDR3 reads CASSPRXDTQYF. DNA for the CDR3: TGTGCCAGCTCACCAAGGRCAGATACGCAGTATTTT. This rearrangement joins TRBV18 to TRBJ2-3; D uncertain. The CDR3 is made up of 12 amino acids. Germline V CDR1 and CDR2: KGHSH, LQKENI. V lost 2 bases to trimming and J lost 4 bases, with 4 bases between them.

The rearrangement joins TRBV15 to TRBJ2-7, with TRBD2 identical over 9 bases. Germline V gene sequence: CDR1 LNHNV, CDR2 YYDKDF (reference sequence). The CDR3 spans 21 residues. Trimming cost V 3 bases and J 0 bases; bases outside gene matches: 21. For the CDR3, the DNA is TGTGCCACCAGCAGTCAATTGTGGCCCATTAGCGGGGGTACCCTCTCCTACGAGCAGTACTTC. Translation gives CATSSQLWPISGGTLSYEQYF.

With respect to this clone: Relative to the germline gene, one junction end is altered; a read error may explain this. The rearrangement uses TRBV6-8 and TRBJ2-1; D might be TRBD2 (5 bases). In germline, CDR1 is MNHGY, CDR2 SAAAGT. CDR3 length: 12 amino acids. DNA of the CDR3: TGTGCCAGCAGTTCCGCGGGTGGAGCCCAAGTCTTC. Amino acid sequence: CASSSAGGAQVF.

The CDR3 loop reads CASSIPPMDRGLTEAFF. CDR3 in DNA: TGTGCCAGTAGTATTCCCCCCATGGACAGGGGGCTTACTGAAGCTTTCTTT. The chain has TRBV19 and TRBJ1-1; TRBD1 matches 11 bases. Germline-derived CDR1 and CDR2 are LNHDA and SQIVND (reference sequence). This CDR3 spans 17 amino acids. V lost 3 bases, J lost 5 bases, and 11 bases stayed unmatched.

This clone has more than one count but fewer than ten. The rearrangement links TRBV5-1 to TRBJ2-7; D not resolved. CDR3 length: 15 amino acids. Trimming shortened V by 4 bases and J by 2 bases, and 16 bases separated the two germline ends. The germline V gene encodes CDR1 SGHRS and CDR2 YFSETQ. The chain's CDR3 is CASSQAITATYEQYV. CDR3 nucleotides: TGCGCCAGCAGCCAAGCTATCACAGCAACCTACGAGCAGTACGTC.

V usage is TRBV5-1 and J usage is TRBJ1-1; D may be TRBD1 (6 bases). The germline gives CDR1 SGHRS, CDR2 YFSETQ. Trimming cost V 3 bases and J 2 bases, with 14 bases left between them. The CDR3 covers 15 residues. CDR3 nucleotide sequence: TGCGCCAGCAGCTCGTCCGGGGGCAGCAACACTGAAGCTTTCTTT. Protein: CASSSSGGSNTEAFF. The entire variable domain, with the rest obtained from reference TRBV5-1 and TRBJ1-1, is as follows: KAGVTQTPRYLIKTRGQQVTLSCSPISGHRSVSWYQQTPGQGLQFLFEYFSETQRNKGNFPGRFSGRQFSNSRSEMNVSTLELGDSALYLCASSSSGGSNTEAFFGQGTRLTVV.

The chain is built from TRBV5-1 and TRBJ2-2, with D perhaps TRBD2 (7 bases). The CDR3 consists of 15 residues. Germline CDR1 SGHRS, CDR2 YFSETQ. Trimming shortened V by 4 bases and J by 0 bases, and 10 bases separated the two germline ends. This CDR3 is CASSQGTTNTGELFF. The CDR3 bases are TGCGCCAGCAGCCAGGGGACTACGAACACCGGGGAGCTGTTTTTT. Full variable domain (outside the CDR3, taken from reference TRBV5-1 and TRBJ2-2): KAGVTQTPRYLIKTRGQQVTLSCSPISGHRSVSWYQQTPGQGLQFLFEYFSETQRNKGNFPGRFSGRQFSNSRSEMNVSTLELGDSALYLCASSQGTTNTGELFFGEGSRLTVL.

This clone was recorded once. V is TRBV19 and J is TRBJ2-7, with a weak D call TRBD2 (6 bases). V shed 1 base and J shed 0 bases, with 7 bases lying between them. CDR1 is LNHDA, CDR2 SQIVND, per germline (reference sequence). The CDR3 loop spans 14 amino acids. CDR3 nucleotide sequence: TGTGCCAGTAGTATAGGCGGGAACTCCTACGAGCAGTACTTC. Its protein product is CASSIGGNSYEQYF.

This clone was observed a few times. The V call is TRBV19, the J call TRBJ1-2, with a weak D call TRBD1 (6 bases). The CDR3 has 13 amino acids. The V end lost 2 bases, the J end lost 8 bases, and 12 bases lay between the germline ends. Germline V lookup: CDR1 LNHDA, CDR2 SQIVND (reference sequence). The CDR3 here is CASSIQQGQGYTF. DNA for the CDR3: TGTGCCAGTAGTATACAACAGGGTCAAGGCTACACCTTC.

This chain joins TRBV14 and TRBJ2-2, with 9 bases lining up with TRBD2. The CDR3 extends over 15 amino acids. Germline V gene sequence: CDR1 SGHDN, CDR2 FVKESK. Trimming cost V 2 bases and J 6 bases; bases outside gene matches: 4. The CDR3 coding sequence is TGTGCCAGCAGCCAAATAGCGGGGGCATCCGGGGAGCTGTTTTTT. It codes for CASSQIAGASGELFF.

J is TRBJ1-5 and V is TRBV28; D not resolved. The CDR3 is 15 amino acids. Looked up from germline, CDR1 is MDHEN and CDR2 is SYDVKM. V was cut by 4 bases and J by 3 bases, with 13 bases left in between. The CDR3 protein is CASSSDGPFNQPQHF. The CDR3 DNA reads as TGTGCCAGCAGTTCGGACGGCCCGTTCAATCAGCCCCAGCATTTT.